This T cell receptor beta chain was recovered during a study of blood T cells in healthy people across ages. Points from the study as a whole: Researchers said unsorted PBMCs prevented a conclusive naive versus antigen-experienced comparison.

The CDR3 contains 17 residues. Germline values: CDR1 ENHRY, CDR2 SYGVKD. J was trimmed by 3 bases and V by 2 bases; bases with no gene match: 10. Next came a second PCR, run for about 6 to 12 cycles, which used a sample-barcoded 5' primer along with a J-beta primer mix. Using its own MiXCR run on the 5' RACE reads, TCRdb lists one record per CDR3 protein. The sample lists approximately 320,000 distinct CDR3 sequences, 25% to 30% occurring once. This clonotype was detected only a few times. As yet, its antigen is unknown. The origin of this receptor is an older woman in good health. This chain joins TRBV10-3 and TRBJ2-3; 8 bases fit TRBD1. The sample consisted of blood. The CDR3 nucleotides are TGTGCCATCAGTGAGACGCTAGACAGGGGAATTACAGATACGCAGTATTTT. Translation: CAISETLDRGITDTQYF.